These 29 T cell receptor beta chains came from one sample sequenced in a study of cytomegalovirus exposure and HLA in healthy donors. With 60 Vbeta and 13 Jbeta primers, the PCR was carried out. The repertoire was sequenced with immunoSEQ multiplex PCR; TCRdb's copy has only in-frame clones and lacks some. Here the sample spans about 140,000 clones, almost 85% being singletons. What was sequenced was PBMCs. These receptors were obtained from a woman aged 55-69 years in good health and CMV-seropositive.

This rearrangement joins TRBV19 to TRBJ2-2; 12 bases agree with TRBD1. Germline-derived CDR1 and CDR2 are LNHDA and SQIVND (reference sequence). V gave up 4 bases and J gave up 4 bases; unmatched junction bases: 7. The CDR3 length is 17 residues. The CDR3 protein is CASSSRDRGLLTGELFF. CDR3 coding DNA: TGTGCCAGTAGTAGCCGGGACAGGGGGCTCCTCACCGGGGAGCTGTTTTTT.

The CDR3 here is CASNSLSSGNTIYF. The CDR3, as DNA: TGTGCCAGCAACAGCCTGAGCTCTGGAAACACCATATATTTT. The V and J genes are TRBV6-1 and TRBJ1-3; unclear D gene. V was trimmed by 7 bases and J by 0 bases, leaving 10 bases between them. Germline assignment: CDR1 MNHNS and CDR2 SASEGT. This CDR3 has 14 amino acids.

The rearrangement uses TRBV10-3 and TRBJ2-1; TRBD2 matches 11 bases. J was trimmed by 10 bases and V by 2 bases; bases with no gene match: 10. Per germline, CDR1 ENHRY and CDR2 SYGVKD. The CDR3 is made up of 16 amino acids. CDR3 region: CAISETSGRRSYEQFF. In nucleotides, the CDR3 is TGTGCCATCAGTGAGACTAGCGGGAGACGTTCCTACGAGCAGTTCTTC.

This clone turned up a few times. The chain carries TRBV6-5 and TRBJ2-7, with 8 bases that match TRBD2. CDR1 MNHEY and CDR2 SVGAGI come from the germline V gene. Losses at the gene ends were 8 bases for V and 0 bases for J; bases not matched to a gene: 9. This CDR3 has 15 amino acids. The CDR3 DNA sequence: TGTGCCAGCCAAACTAGCGGAGGGAGCTCCTACGAGCAGTACTTC. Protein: CASQTSGGSSYEQYF.

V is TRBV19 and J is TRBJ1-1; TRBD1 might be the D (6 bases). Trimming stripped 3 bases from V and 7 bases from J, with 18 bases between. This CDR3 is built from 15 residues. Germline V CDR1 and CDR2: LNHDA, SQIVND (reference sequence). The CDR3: CASSILAGDRGEAFF. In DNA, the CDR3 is TGTGCCAGTAGTATCTTGGCAGGGGATAGGGGTGAAGCTTTCTTT.

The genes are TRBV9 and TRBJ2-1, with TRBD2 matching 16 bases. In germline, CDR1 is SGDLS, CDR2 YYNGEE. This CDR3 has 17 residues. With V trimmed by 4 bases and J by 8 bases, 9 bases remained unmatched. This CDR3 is CASSLGTSGRAFDEQFF. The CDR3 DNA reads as TGTGCCAGCAGCCTAGGGACTAGCGGGAGGGCCTTCGATGAGCAGTTCTTC.

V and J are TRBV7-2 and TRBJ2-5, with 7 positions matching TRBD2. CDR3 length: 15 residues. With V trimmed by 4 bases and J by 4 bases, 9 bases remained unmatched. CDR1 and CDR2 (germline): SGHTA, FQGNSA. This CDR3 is CASSWGGSLGETQYF. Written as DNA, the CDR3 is TGTGCCAGCAGCTGGGGCGGGAGTTTAGGAGAGACCCAGTACTTC.

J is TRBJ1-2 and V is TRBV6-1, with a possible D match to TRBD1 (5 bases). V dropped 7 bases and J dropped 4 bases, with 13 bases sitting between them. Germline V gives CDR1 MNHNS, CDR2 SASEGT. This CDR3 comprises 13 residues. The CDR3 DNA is TGTGCCAGCAAGCCCAGGGTCAGCTATGGCTACACCTTC. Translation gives CASKPRVSYGYTF.

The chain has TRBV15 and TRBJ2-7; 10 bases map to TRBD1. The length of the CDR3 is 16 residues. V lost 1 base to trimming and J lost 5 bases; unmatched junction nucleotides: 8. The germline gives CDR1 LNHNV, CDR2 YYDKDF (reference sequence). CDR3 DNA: TGTGCCACCAGCAGAGCCACCGGGACAGGGGTGCACGAGCAGTACTTC. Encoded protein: CATSRATGTGVHEQYF. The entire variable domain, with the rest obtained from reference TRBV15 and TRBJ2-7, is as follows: DAMVIQNPRYQVTQFGKPVTLSCSQTLNHNVMYWYQQKSSQAPKLLFHYYDKDFNNEADTPDNFQSRRPNTSFCFLDIRSPGLGDTAMYLCATSRATGTGVHEQYFGPGTRLTVT.

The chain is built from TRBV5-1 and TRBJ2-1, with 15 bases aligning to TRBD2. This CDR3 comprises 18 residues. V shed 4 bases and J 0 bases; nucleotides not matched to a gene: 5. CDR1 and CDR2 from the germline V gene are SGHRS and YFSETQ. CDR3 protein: CASSTGLAGGPSYNEQFF. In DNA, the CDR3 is TGCGCCAGCAGCACCGGACTAGCGGGAGGGCCCTCCTACAATGAGCAGTTCTTC.

The CDR3 loop reads CASSSLLGGGYYEQYF. The CDR3 DNA sequence: TGTGCCAGCAGCTCCCTGTTGGGGGGAGGGTACTACGAGCAGTACTTC. The J gene is TRBJ2-7, the V gene TRBV7-9; 7 positions match TRBD2. The ends lost 4 bases at V and 3 bases at J; junction bases unmatched: 12. CDR3 length: 16 residues. The germline CDR1 and CDR2 sequences are SEHNR and FQNEAQ (reference sequence).

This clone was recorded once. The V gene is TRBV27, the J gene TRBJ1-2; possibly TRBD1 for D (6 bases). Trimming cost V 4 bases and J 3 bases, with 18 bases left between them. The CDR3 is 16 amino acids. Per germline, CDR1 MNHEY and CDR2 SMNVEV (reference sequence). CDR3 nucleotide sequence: TGTGCCAGCAGTTCCCGCTTACAGGGTATCCACTATGGCTACACCTTC. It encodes CASSSRLQGIHYGYTF.

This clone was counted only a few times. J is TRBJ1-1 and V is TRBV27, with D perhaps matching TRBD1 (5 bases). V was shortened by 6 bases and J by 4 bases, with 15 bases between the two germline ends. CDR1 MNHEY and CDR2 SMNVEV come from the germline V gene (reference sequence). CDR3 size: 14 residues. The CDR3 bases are TGTGCCAGCAGAAGGATCGCCGGGGGCACTGAAGCTTTCTTT. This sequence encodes CASRRIAGGTEAFF.

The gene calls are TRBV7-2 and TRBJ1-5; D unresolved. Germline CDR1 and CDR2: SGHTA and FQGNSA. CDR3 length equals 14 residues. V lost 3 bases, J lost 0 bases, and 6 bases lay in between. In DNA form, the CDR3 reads TGTGCCAGCAGCTTCTCTTATAGCAATCAGCCCCAGCATTTT. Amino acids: CASSFSYSNQPQHF.

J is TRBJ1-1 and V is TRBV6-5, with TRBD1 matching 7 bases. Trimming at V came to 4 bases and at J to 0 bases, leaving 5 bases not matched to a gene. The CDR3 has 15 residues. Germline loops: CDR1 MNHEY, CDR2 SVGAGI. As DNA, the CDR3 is TGTGCCAGCAGTTTTACAGGGGCCATGAACACTGAAGCTTTCTTT. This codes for CASSFTGAMNTEAFF.

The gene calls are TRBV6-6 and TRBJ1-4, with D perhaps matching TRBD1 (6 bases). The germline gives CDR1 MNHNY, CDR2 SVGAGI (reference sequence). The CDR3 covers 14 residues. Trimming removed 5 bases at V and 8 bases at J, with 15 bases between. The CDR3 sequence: CASSQWGGGEKLFF. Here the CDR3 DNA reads TGTGCCAGCAGTCAATGGGGGGGCGGCGAAAAACTGTTTTTT.

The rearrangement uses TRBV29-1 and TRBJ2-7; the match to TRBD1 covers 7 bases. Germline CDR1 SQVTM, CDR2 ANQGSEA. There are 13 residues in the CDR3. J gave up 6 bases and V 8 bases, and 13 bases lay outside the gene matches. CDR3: CSTLTGSHSEQYF. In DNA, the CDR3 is TGCAGCACCCTGACAGGGAGCCATTCCGAGCAGTACTTC.

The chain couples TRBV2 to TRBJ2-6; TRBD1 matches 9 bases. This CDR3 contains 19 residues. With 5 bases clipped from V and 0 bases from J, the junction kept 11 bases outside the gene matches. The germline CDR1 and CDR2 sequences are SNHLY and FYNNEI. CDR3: CASSRDRQGGLSGANVLTF. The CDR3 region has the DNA TGTGCCAGCAGTCGCGATAGACAGGGGGGACTCTCTGGGGCCAACGTCCTGACTTTC.

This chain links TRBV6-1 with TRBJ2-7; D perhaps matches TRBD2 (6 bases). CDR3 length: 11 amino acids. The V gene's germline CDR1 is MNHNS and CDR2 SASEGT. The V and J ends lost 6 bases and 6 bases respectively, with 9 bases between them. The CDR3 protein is CASSLGGEQYF. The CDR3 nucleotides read TGTGCCAGCAGCCTCGGGGGCGAGCAGTACTTC.

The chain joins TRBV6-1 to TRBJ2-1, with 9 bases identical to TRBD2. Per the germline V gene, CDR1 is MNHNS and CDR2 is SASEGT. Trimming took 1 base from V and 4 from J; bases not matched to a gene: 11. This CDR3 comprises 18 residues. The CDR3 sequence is CASSEGWASGKGYNEQFF. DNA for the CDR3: TGTGCCAGCAGTGAAGGTTGGGCTAGCGGGAAGGGGTACAATGAGCAGTTCTTC.

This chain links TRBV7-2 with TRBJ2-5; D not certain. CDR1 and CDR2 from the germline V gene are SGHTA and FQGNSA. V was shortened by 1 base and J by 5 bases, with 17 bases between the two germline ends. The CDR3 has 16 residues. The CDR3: CASSLGLAVLKETQYF. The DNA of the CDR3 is TGTGCCAGCAGCTTAGGACTCGCCGTCTTGAAGGAGACCCAGTACTTC. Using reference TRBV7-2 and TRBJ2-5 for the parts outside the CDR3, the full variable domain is GAGVSQSPSNKVTEKGKDVELRCDPISGHTALYWYRQSLGQGLEFLIYFQGNSAPDKSGLPSDRFSAERTGGSVSTLTIQRTQQEDSAVYLCASSLGLAVLKETQYFGPGTRLLVL.

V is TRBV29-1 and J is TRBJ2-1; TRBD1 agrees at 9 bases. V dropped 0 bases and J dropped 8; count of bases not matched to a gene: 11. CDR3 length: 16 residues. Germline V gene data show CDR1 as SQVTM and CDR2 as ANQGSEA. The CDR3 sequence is CSVEDSGTGYVDEQFF. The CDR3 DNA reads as TGCAGCGTTGAAGATAGTGGGACAGGGTATGTTGATGAGCAGTTCTTC.

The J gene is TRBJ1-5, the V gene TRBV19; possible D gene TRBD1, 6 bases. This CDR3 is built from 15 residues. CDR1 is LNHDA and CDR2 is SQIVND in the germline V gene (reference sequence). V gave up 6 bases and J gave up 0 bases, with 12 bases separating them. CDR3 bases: TGTGCCAGTAGGGAGACAGGCATTAGCAATCAGCCCCAGCATTTT. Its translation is CASRETGISNQPQHF.

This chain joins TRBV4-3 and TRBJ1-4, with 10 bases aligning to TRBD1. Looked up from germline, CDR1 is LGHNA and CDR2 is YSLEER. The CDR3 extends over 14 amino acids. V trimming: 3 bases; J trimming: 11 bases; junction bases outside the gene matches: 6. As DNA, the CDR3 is TGCGCCAGCAGCCAGGGGACAGGGGTTGGGAAACTGTTTTTT. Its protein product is CASSQGTGVGKLFF.

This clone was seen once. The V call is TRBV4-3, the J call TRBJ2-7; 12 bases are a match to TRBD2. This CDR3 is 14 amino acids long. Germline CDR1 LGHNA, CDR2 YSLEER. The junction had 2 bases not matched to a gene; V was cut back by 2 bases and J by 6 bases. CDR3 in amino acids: CASSQLLAGGEQYF. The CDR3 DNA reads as TGCGCCAGCAGCCAACTACTAGCGGGAGGCGAGCAGTACTTC.

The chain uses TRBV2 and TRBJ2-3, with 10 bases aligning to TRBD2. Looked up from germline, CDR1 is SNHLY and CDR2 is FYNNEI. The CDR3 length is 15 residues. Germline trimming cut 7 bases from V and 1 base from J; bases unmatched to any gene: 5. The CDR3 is CASKVAGGGTDTQYF. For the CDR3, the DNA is TGTGCCAGCAAGGTAGCGGGAGGTGGCACAGATACGCAGTATTTT.

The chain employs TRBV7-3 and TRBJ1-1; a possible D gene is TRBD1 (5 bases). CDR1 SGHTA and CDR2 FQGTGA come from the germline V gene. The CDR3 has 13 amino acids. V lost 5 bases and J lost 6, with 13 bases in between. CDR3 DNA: TGTGCCAGCAGCCCCCAGGGTACCGCTGAAGCTTTCTTT. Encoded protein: CASSPQGTAEAFF.

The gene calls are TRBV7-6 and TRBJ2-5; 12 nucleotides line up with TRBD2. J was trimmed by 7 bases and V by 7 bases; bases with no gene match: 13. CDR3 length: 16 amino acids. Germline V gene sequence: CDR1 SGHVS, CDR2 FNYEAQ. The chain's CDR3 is CASNPLAGGGFGTQYF. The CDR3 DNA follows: TGTGCCAGCAACCCTCTAGCGGGAGGGGGGTTCGGGACCCAGTACTTC. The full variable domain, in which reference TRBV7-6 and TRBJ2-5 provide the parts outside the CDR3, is GAGVSQSPRYKVTKRGQDVALRCDPISGHVSLYWYRQALGQGPEFLTYFNYEAQQDKSGLPNDRFSAERPEGSISTLTIQRTEQRDSAMYRCASNPLAGGGFGTQYFGPGTRLLVL.

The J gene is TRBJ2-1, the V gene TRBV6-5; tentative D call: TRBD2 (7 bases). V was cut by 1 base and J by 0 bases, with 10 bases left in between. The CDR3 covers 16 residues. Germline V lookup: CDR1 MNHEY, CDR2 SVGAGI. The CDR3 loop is CASSYYAGASYNEQFF. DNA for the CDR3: TGTGCCAGCAGTTACTATGCGGGGGCCTCCTACAATGAGCAGTTCTTC.